This T cell receptor (beta chain) appears in the sequencing data of a study of blood T cell repertoires in COVID-19. The trim removed 3 bases at V and 5 bases at J, leaving 8 bases unmatched. The CDR3 has 15 residues. In germline, CDR1 is LGHDT, CDR2 YNNKEL (reference sequence). Per the original methods: Researchers report that nucleated cell counts were estimated from reference gene primer amplification. Sequencing was performed with immunoSEQ multiplex PCR; in TCRdb, only in-frame clones are kept and a portion is missing. The DNA was the basis for D and trimming; V, J and clone size are from that table. The sample has roughly 130,000 clones, over 75% seen once. In this sample, this clone turned up once.

This receptor was obtained from a woman in her sixties or seventies with acute or convalescent COVID-19. The J gene is TRBJ1-2, the V gene TRBV3-1 (or the pseudogene TRBV3-2), with 8 nucleotides matching TRBD1. The sequencing sample was made of peripheral blood. This chain's CDR3 is CASSHPDRGQYGYTF. CDR3 in DNA: TGTGCCAGCAGCCATCCCGACAGGGGACAATATGGCTACACCTTC.